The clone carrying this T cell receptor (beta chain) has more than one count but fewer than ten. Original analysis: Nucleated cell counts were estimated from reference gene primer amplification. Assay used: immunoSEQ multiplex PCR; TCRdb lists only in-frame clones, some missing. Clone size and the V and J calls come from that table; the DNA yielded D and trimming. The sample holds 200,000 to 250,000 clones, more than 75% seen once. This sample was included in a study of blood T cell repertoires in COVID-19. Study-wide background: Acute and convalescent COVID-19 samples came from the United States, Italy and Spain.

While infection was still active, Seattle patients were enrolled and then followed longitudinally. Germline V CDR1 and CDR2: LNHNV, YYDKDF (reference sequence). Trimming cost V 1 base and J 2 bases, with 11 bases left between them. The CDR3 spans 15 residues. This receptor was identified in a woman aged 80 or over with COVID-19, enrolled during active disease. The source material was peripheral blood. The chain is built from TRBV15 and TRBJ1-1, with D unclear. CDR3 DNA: TGTGCCACCAGCAGAGTCGACAAGGCCAACACTGAAGCTTTCTTT. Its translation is CATSRVDKANTEAFF. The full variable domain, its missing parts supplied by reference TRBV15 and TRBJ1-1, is DAMVIQNPRYQVTQFGKPVTLSCSQTLNHNVMYWYQQKSSQAPKLLFHYYDKDFNNEADTPDNFQSRRPNTSFCFLDIRSPGLGDTAMYLCATSRVDKANTEAFFGQGTRLTVV.